The entry below gives a single TCR beta chain sequence along with its context. The data belong to a study of T cell changes during pregnancy in multiple sclerosis. Generated by immunoSEQ multiplex PCR, the TCRdb table keeps only in-frame clones and is missing some. Found here are under 70,000 clones, 91% of them singletons; the top ten hold over 1%. The CDR3 consists of 13 residues. V was trimmed by 2 bases and J by 1 base, leaving 6 bases between them. Germline V CDR1 and CDR2: SGHRS, YFSETQ. The TCR comes from a female donor in good health, enrolled as a control in a pregnancy study. Source: peripheral blood, taken after pregnancy. The genes are TRBV5-1 and TRBJ1-1; D ambiguous. The CDR3 nucleotides read TGCGCCAGCAGCTTAGGCGGGAACACTGAAGCTTTCTTT. Protein sequence: CASSLGGNTEAFF.